This T cell receptor beta chain comes out of a study of CD8 T cells in Susac syndrome. Sequencing targeted TCR beta in blood CD8+ and CD4+ T cells. The multiple sclerosis controls consisted of treatment-naive patients with relapsing-remitting disease, either stable or active. In regard to this clonotype: The antigen is not known.

Study conclusions and caveats: Regarding the TCR sequencing and HLA analysis, the study admitted that a relatively small number of individuals were involved.

The CDR3 is 12 residues long. After extraction with the RNeasy kit, about 0.45 to 1 ug of the RNA was reverse transcribed using random hexamers. immunoSEQ multiplex PCR amplified TCR beta CDR3 across 54 Vbeta, 13 Jbeta. Using its own MiXCR run on the immunoSEQ multiplex PCR reads, TCRdb lists one record per CDR3 protein. Among 150,000 to 200,000 distinct CDR3 sequences listed, approximately 94% were seen once. J is TRBJ1-1 and V is TRBV21-1. TRBV21-1 is annotated as a pseudogene. The sequence derives from a human donor with multiple sclerosis. The material sequenced was CD4+ T cells from PBMCs. In nucleotides, the CDR3 is TGTGCCAGCTCACAGAAGAACACTGAAGCTTTCTTT. Its translation: CASSQKNTEAFF.